This T cell receptor beta chain came from a study of blood T cell repertoires in COVID-19. For the study at large: COVID-19 samples collected from the United States, Italy and Spain covered acute and convalescent phases. The cDNA or gDNA used as material had been derived from T cells, B-cell-depleted T cells, or PBMCs.

The CDR3 consists of 15 residues. CDR1 and CDR2 (germline): MDHEN, SYDVKM. Between the trimmed V and J ends, which lost 6 bases and 2 bases, there was a span of 16 bases. Original processing methods: Reference gene primer amplification in the assay estimated nucleated cell counts. Method: immunoSEQ multiplex PCR; TCRdb's copy keeps in-frame clones and lacks some. The V and J calls and clone size are taken from that table; D and trimming were inferred from the DNA. The top ten clones hold roughly 19% of a sample with around 30,000 clones, roughly 88% of them seen once. The rearrangement joins TRBV28 to TRBJ1-1; no clear D gene. The sample comprised peripheral blood. The receptor comes from a man at least 80 years old with acute or convalescent COVID-19. The DNA for the CDR3 is TGTGCCAGCAGCCCTCTGAGCGATCCCAACACTGAAGCTTTCTTT. Amino acids: CASSPLSDPNTEAFF.